Sequencing of this T cell receptor (beta chain) was carried out in a study of metastatic and nonmetastatic thyroid tumors. Study-level background: Where malignant and benign thyroid patients were concerned, repertoires were compared across blood and tumor or nodule tissue. The study's findings and limits: Within blood and tumor, benign nodules reportedly had significantly lower TCR beta diversity than malignant thyroid tumors did.

Looked up from germline, CDR1 is DFQATT and CDR2 is SNEGSKA (reference sequence). CDR3 length equals 13 residues. The V end was cut by 0 bases, the J end by 4 bases, with 9 bases between. Original handling: The authors used CDR3 differences across clinicopathological groups to build a distant-metastasis classifier for papillary thyroid cancer. Via MiXCR, TCRdb re-called the PCR reads. The V and J calls here are based on TCRdb, not the publication. This repertoire shows about 82,000 clones, around 13% found once; its top ten account for 7% to 10%. This clone was detected ten times or more. Its specificity is unknown. Treatment of any kind had been given to no patient before thyroid surgery.

Sequenced sample: tumor tissue. This sequence originates from a female donor with papillary thyroid cancer or a benign thyroid nodule (not recorded which). Some clones in this sample may be carry-over from other donors' samples. The chain is built from TRBV20-1 and TRBJ1-1; D ambiguous. The CDR3 region is CSARDVQSTEAFF. The CDR3 nucleotides are TGCAGTGCTAGAGATGTCCAGAGCACTGAAGCTTTCTTT.